These 27 T cell receptor beta chains were all obtained from the same sample, sequenced in a study of cytomegalovirus exposure and HLA in healthy donors. 13 Jbeta primers and 60 Vbeta primers were used for the PCR. The table came from immunoSEQ multiplex PCR; TCRdb's copy has only in-frame clones and leaves some out. The sample has more than 90,000 clones; 65% to 75% are singletons. The specimen sequenced was PBMCs. These TCRs come from a woman between 50 and 59 years old in good health and CMV-seropositive.

This clone was found once. CDR3 region: CASRPGGGHEQYF. CDR3 DNA: TGTGCCAGCAGGCCCGGGGGGGGCCACGAGCAGTACTTC. The chain recombines TRBV7-2 with TRBJ2-7; 8 bases are shared with TRBD2. The CDR3 has 13 amino acids. The germline CDR1 and CDR2 sequences are SGHTA and FQGNSA. The junction had 6 bases not matched to a gene; V was cut back by 6 bases and J by 5 bases.

V usage is TRBV2 and J usage is TRBJ2-1; 10 bases agree with TRBD1. V dropped 6 bases and J dropped 2; count of bases not matched to a gene: 10. Germline CDR1 is SNHLY and CDR2 is FYNNEI. The CDR3 has 17 residues. CDR3 DNA sequence: TGTGCCAGCAGAGCATCACCGGGACAGGGGACCTACAATGAGCAGTTCTTC. As protein: CASRASPGQGTYNEQFF. The whole variable domain, remainder taken from reference TRBV2 and TRBJ2-1, is EPEVTQTPSHQVTQMGQEVILRCVPISNHLYFYWYRQILGQKVEFLVSFYNNEISEKSEIFDDQFSVERPDGSNFTLKIRSTKLEDSAMYFCASRASPGQGTYNEQFFGPGTRLTVL.

The chain recombines TRBV4-2 with TRBJ2-1, with 9 bases aligning to TRBD1. CDR1 is LGHNA, CDR2 YNFKEQ, per germline. V lost 0 bases and J lost 9; bases outside the gene matches: 6. The CDR3 is 15 residues long. This chain's CDR3 is CASSQDGTGYGEQFF. The CDR3 bases are TGTGCCAGCAGCCAAGACGGGACAGGGTACGGTGAGCAGTTCTTC.

This rearrangement joins TRBV7-2 to TRBJ2-3, with 8 bases aligning to TRBD2. The CDR3 has 16 residues. The junction had 7 bases not matched to a gene; V was cut back by 3 bases and J by 2 bases. Germline V lookup: CDR1 SGHTA, CDR2 FQGNSA. The CDR3 spells CASSFGLAFFTDTQYF. The CDR3 DNA is TGTGCCAGCAGCTTTGGACTAGCTTTCTTCACAGATACGCAGTATTTT.

The rearrangement joins TRBV7-2 to TRBJ1-4, with TRBD1 as a possible D gene (5 bases). CDR3 size: 16 residues. From germline, CDR1 is SGHTA and CDR2 FQGNSA. With 0 bases removed from V and 0 bases from J, the gap between germline ends came to 8 bases. CDR3 in amino acids: CASSLAGGATNEKLFF. The CDR3 nucleotides are TGTGCCAGCAGCTTAGCGGGGGGGGCAACTAATGAAAAACTGTTTTTT.

The rearrangement links TRBV5-1 to TRBJ1-3, with no clear D. Germline V gives CDR1 SGHRS, CDR2 YFSETQ. This CDR3 comprises 15 residues. V was cut by 0 bases and J by 0 bases, with 7 bases left in between. The chain's CDR3 is CASSLVPGSGNTIYF. In nucleotides, the CDR3 is TGCGCCAGCAGCTTGGTTCCAGGCTCTGGAAACACCATATATTTT.

The gene calls are TRBV5-1 and TRBJ1-2; TRBD1 is a possible D gene (5 bases). CDR1 is SGHRS and CDR2 is YFSETQ in the germline V gene. The CDR3 covers 16 residues. The V and J ends lost 1 base and 2 bases respectively, with 15 bases between them. CDR3 sequence (DNA): TGCGCCAGCAGCTTGTTCGAGGCAGGGAAGAACTATGGCTACACCTTC. Protein product: CASSLFEAGKNYGYTF.

This clone showed up just once. The chain joins TRBV6-5 to TRBJ2-1; TRBD2 matches 11 bases. CDR3 size: 16 residues. V trimming: 4 bases; J trimming: 4 bases; junction bases outside the gene matches: 6. Germline CDR1 MNHEY, CDR2 SVGAGI. The CDR3 is CASSSLLAGVYNEQFF. In DNA, the CDR3 is TGTGCCAGCAGTTCCCTACTAGCGGGGGTTTACAATGAGCAGTTCTTC.

The genes are TRBV4-2 and TRBJ2-3; the D is unclear. Trimming stripped 1 base from V and 3 bases from J, with 11 bases between. The CDR3 has 15 residues. Germline lookup yields CDR1 LGHNA and CDR2 YNFKEQ. In DNA form, the CDR3 reads TGTGCCAGCAGCCAAGCACGGGTGGCGACAGATACGCAGTATTTT. It encodes CASSQARVATDTQYF.

The chain is built from TRBV29-1 and TRBJ1-5; D not resolved. V lost 7 bases to trimming and J lost 2 bases, with 12 bases between them. Germline V gene sequence: CDR1 SQVTM, CDR2 ANQGSEA. This CDR3 is 13 amino acids long. CDR3 DNA: TGCAGCGGAGTCCGGGTTGGCAATCAGCCCCAGCATTTT. Encoded protein: CSGVRVGNQPQHF. Variable domain in full (rest from reference TRBV29-1 and TRBJ1-5): SAVISQKPSRDICQRGTSLTIQCQVDSQVTMMFWYRQQPGQSLTLIATANQGSEATYESGFVIDKFPISRPNLTFSTLTVSNMSPEDSSIYLCSGVRVGNQPQHFGDGTRLSIL.

V is TRBV6-6 and J is TRBJ2-7; D gene ambiguous. CDR3 length: 11 residues. Germline CDR1 and CDR2: MNHNY and SVGAGI (reference sequence). With 8 bases removed from V and 3 bases from J, the gap between germline ends came to 8 bases. The CDR3 DNA reads as TGTGCCAGCGAGTCGAACTACGAGCAGTACTTC. This encodes CASESNYEQYF.

The chain has TRBV7-9 and TRBJ2-1; 10 positions match TRBD2. Germline-derived CDR1 and CDR2 are SEHNR and FQNEAQ (reference sequence). V dropped 5 bases and J dropped 5; count of bases not matched to a gene: 6. CDR3 length equals 15 residues. CDR3 DNA sequence: TGTGCCAGCAGCCTAATAGCGGGGGGCCACAATGAGCAGTTCTTC. Its protein product is CASSLIAGGHNEQFF.

This clone was counted a few times. This chain links TRBV5-5 with TRBJ1-3; 7 bases are shared with TRBD1. Germline V CDR1 and CDR2: SGHKS, YYEKEE (reference sequence). The V gene end was trimmed by 2 bases and the J gene end by 3 bases; junction bases not matched to a gene: 8. The CDR3 length is 16 residues. CDR3 amino acids: CASSLHRQGGGNTIYF. The CDR3 bases are TGTGCCAGCAGCTTACATCGACAGGGAGGTGGAAACACCATATATTTT.

V and J are TRBV19 and TRBJ1-3, with 8 bases matching TRBD1. Trimming cost V 7 bases and J 4 bases; bases outside gene matches: 6. The CDR3 covers 14 residues. Germline CDR1 LNHDA, CDR2 SQIVND (reference sequence). DNA for the CDR3: TGTGCCAGTAAAGGGACAGGCTTGGGAAACACCATATATTTT. Residues: CASKGTGLGNTIYF.

The chain employs TRBV19 and TRBJ1-1; 9 nucleotides match TRBD1. V shed 4 bases, J shed 4 bases, and the junction held 4 bases outside the gene matches. Germline-derived CDR1 and CDR2 are LNHDA and SQIVND (reference sequence). The CDR3 length is 14 residues. The CDR3 sequence: CASSRTGESTEAFF. The CDR3 coding sequence is TGTGCCAGTAGTAGGACAGGGGAGAGCACTGAAGCTTTCTTT.

The gene calls are TRBV5-1 and TRBJ2-1; 10 bases are a match to TRBD1. V trimming: 5 bases; J trimming: 8 bases; junction bases outside the gene matches: 7. This CDR3 is built from 14 residues. Germline V CDR1 and CDR2: SGHRS, YFSETQ. In DNA, the CDR3 is TGCGCCAGCAGTTGGGACAGGGGCGGGGATGAGCAGTTCTTC. Translation: CASSWDRGGDEQFF.

The gene calls are TRBV28 and TRBJ1-5; D is possibly TRBD1 (5 bases). The ends were cut back, 2 bases at V and 3 bases at J, with 8 bases in the middle. Germline V gene lookup returns CDR1 MDHEN and CDR2 SYDVKM. This CDR3 is built from 14 residues. This chain's CDR3 is CASSLAGHNQPQHF. The CDR3 DNA reads TGTGCCAGCAGTTTAGCAGGGCACAATCAGCCCCAGCATTTT.

Worth noting for this clone: Germline is not matched at one junction end, which may reflect a read error. This sequence joins TRBV4-3 and TRBJ2-3, with 15 nucleotides matching TRBD2. Germline loops: CDR1 LGHNA, CDR2 YSLEER. This CDR3 is built from 13 residues. Written as DNA, the CDR3 is TGCGCCAGCAGCCAAGGGACTAGCGGGAGGGCCGTATTT. The encoded protein is CASSQGTSGRAVF.

This clone was counted only a few times. The chain links TRBV30 to TRBJ2-3; TRBD2 agrees at 9 bases. The germline V gene has CDR1 GTSNPN and CDR2 SVGIG (reference sequence). The V and J ends lost 1 base and 4 bases, in that order; junction bases with no gene match: 9. The CDR3 runs to 16 residues. The CDR3 loop reads CAWSAVVAGDSDTQYF. The CDR3 DNA follows: TGTGCCTGGAGTGCGGTGGTAGCGGGAGATTCAGATACGCAGTATTTT.

The chain employs TRBV6-1 and TRBJ2-1; no firm D call. The V gene's germline CDR1 is MNHNS and CDR2 SASEGT. The ends were cut back, 5 bases at V and 6 bases at J, with 5 bases in the middle. CDR3 length: 11 amino acids. The CDR3, as DNA: TGTGCCAGCAGTTCTTTCAATGAGCAGTTCTTC. Amino acids: CASSSFNEQFF.

The chain carries TRBV4-2 and TRBJ1-1; D unresolved. Germline V gene sequence: CDR1 LGHNA, CDR2 YNFKEQ. The CDR3 loop spans 15 amino acids. V lost 4 bases and J 2 bases, leaving 14 bases between the germline ends. CDR3 bases: TGTGCCAGCAGCCCTACGGGTCAGTCAAACACTGAAGCTTTCTTT. Protein product: CASSPTGQSNTEAFF.

This rearrangement joins TRBV6-5 to TRBJ1-6, with D perhaps matching TRBD1 (5 bases). The CDR3 runs 13 residues. Germline V CDR1 and CDR2: MNHEY, SVGAGI. Trimming stripped 2 bases from V and 8 bases from J, with 7 bases between. The CDR3 DNA is TGTGCCAGCAGTTACCTCAGGGATTCACCCCTCCACTTT. Translated, it gives CASSYLRDSPLHF.

V is TRBV6-6 and J is TRBJ1-4; unclear D gene. CDR3 length equals 15 residues. Germline assignment: CDR1 MNHNY and CDR2 SVGAGI (reference sequence). Deletions cut 0 bases from V and 4 bases from J, with 9 bases between. The CDR3 loop is CASSYSGEFNEKLFF. The CDR3 DNA is TGTGCCAGCAGTTACTCTGGGGAGTTTAATGAAAAACTGTTTTTT.

The chain recombines TRBV7-6 with TRBJ2-3; 7 bases align to TRBD1. The J segment lost 0 bases and the V segment lost 5 bases, leaving 5 bases of the junction unmatched. Germline values: CDR1 SGHVS, CDR2 FNYEAQ. The CDR3 extends over 15 amino acids. Here the CDR3 reads CASSLRQGSTDTQYF. CDR3 bases: TGTGCCAGCAGCCTCAGACAGGGAAGCACAGATACGCAGTATTTT.

The rearrangement joins TRBV7-2 to TRBJ2-7; tentative D call: TRBD1 (6 bases). The germline V and J ends were trimmed by 6 bases and 2 bases, with 14 bases remaining between them. Germline CDR1 SGHTA, CDR2 FQGNSA. The CDR3 sequence is 14 residues long. CDR3 DNA sequence: TGTGCCAGCAGATCCCGGACAGCCACCTACGAGCAGTACTTC. As protein: CASRSRTATYEQYF.

DNA of the CDR3: TGTGCCAGCAGCTTGGTAGGCAGAGAGGACTATGGCTACACCTTC. Amino acids: CASSLVGREDYGYTF. J is TRBJ1-2 and V is TRBV7-9; D not resolved. The V and J ends lost 3 bases and 3 bases respectively, with 14 bases between them. Per germline, CDR1 SEHNR and CDR2 FQNEAQ (reference sequence). The CDR3 extends over 15 amino acids.

As regards this clone: One end of the junction does not line up with germline, which may come from a read error. The rearrangement joins TRBV19 to TRBJ2-3, with D possibly TRBD1 on 6 matching bases. The germline gives CDR1 LNHDA, CDR2 SQIVND (reference sequence). The CDR3 has 16 residues. In nucleotides, the CDR3 is TGTGCCAGTAGTGCGGACAGCGGAATAAGCACAGATATGCAGTATTTT. It translates to CASSADSGISTDMQYF.